One T cell receptor (beta chain) is described in this entry. The data originate from a study of blood T cell repertoires in COVID-19. The CDR3 has 14 amino acids. The V and J ends lost 3 bases and 1 base respectively, with 9 bases between them. Looked up from germline, CDR1 is KGHSH and CDR2 is LQKENI. In the study's own analysis: Cell counts per sample came from amplifying reference gene primers. TCRdb's copy holds only in-frame clones and misses some; the assay was immunoSEQ multiplex PCR. The V and J calls and the clone size are those of that table, but D and trimming were determined from the DNA. The table records about 260,000 clones, 91% of them present only once.

This receptor was taken from a person between 18 and 30 years old with COVID-19, enrolled during active disease. V and J are TRBV18 and TRBJ1-1, with a tentative D call TRBD1 (6 bases). Sequenced material: peripheral blood. The DNA for the CDR3 is TGTGCCAGCTCACCGCAAGGGGGGAACACTGAAGCTTTCTTT. This sequence encodes CASSPQGGNTEAFF.